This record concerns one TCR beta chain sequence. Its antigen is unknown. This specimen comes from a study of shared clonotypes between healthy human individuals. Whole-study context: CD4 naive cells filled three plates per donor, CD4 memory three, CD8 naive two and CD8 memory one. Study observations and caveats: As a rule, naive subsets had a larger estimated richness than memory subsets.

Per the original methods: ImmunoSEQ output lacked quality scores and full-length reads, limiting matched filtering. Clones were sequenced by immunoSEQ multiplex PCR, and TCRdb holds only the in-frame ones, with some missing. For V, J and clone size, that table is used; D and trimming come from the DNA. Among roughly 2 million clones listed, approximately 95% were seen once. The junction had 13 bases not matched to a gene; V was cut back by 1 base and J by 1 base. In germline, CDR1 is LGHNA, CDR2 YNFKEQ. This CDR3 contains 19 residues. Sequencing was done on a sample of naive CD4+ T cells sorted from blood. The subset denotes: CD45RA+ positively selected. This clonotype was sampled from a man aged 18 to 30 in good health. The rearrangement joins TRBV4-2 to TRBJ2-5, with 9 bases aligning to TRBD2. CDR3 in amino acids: CASSQGESSGGLSQETQYF. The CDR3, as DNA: TGTGCCAGCAGCCAAGGGGAGAGTAGCGGGGGTTTGAGCCAAGAGACCCAGTACTTC.